A single sample is the source of the 25 T cell receptor beta chains below, sequenced in a study of shared clonotypes between healthy human individuals. Sequenced by immunoSEQ multiplex PCR; TCRdb stores in-frame clones only, minus some. This table holds 950,000 to 1,200,000 clones, about 80% found once. Sequencing was performed on memory CD4+ T cells from PBMCs. Subset: CD45RA-negative fraction. The receptors were gathered from a man younger than 35 in good health. Some clones in this sample may be carry-over from other donors' samples.

V is TRBV2 and J is TRBJ2-7; no reliable D call. The CDR3 is made up of 11 amino acids. Germline CDR1 reads SNHLY; CDR2 reads FYNNEI. V dropped 1 base and J dropped 6 bases, with 4 bases sitting between them. This chain's CDR3 is CASSEEGEQYF. The DNA of the CDR3 is TGTGCCAGCAGTGAAGAGGGCGAGCAGTACTTC.

This clone was detected a few times. The J gene is TRBJ2-2, the V gene TRBV27; D gene ambiguous. The CDR3 is 14 amino acids. The V gene's germline CDR1 is MNHEY and CDR2 SMNVEV (reference sequence). The V and J ends lost 5 bases and 3 bases respectively, with 10 bases between them. CDR3 in DNA: TGTGCCAGCAGTCGATCTAAGGACACCGGGGAGCTGTTTTTT. Amino acid sequence: CASSRSKDTGELFF.

This chain joins TRBV7-3 and TRBJ2-7; TRBD1 is a possible D gene (7 bases). Trimming pared 5 bases from V and 5 bases from J, leaving 13 bases between. Germline CDR1 and CDR2: SGHTA and FQGTGA. The CDR3 is 13 residues long. CDR3 residues: CASSPRRGDEQYF. In DNA form, the CDR3 reads TGTGCCAGCAGCCCCCGCAGGGGGGACGAGCAGTACTTC.

Remarks on this clone: Given a far larger clone just one base away, this is likely a sequencing read error. The rearrangement joins TRBV10-3 to TRBJ1-1; D might be TRBD1 (6 bases). Germline CDR1 and CDR2: ENHRY and SYGVKD. This CDR3 spans 14 amino acids. CDR3 nucleotide sequence: TGTGCCATCAGTGCGACAGGCCGGAACACTGGAGCTTTCTTT. Amino acids: CAISATGRNTGAFF.

Details on this clone: Other DNA variants within this sample encode the same CDR3. The chain combines TRBV2 with TRBJ2-5, with D possibly TRBD1 on 5 matching bases. Germline loops: CDR1 SNHLY, CDR2 FYNNEI. The length of the CDR3 is 15 residues. Trimming shortened V by 1 base and J by 4 bases, and 13 bases separated the two germline ends. This chain's CDR3 is CASSEGQGGLETQYF. DNA for the CDR3: TGTGCCAGCAGTGAAGGGCAGGGTGGTCTAGAGACCCAGTACTTC.

The chain joins TRBV23-1 to TRBJ1-1; D remains ambiguous. TRBV23-1 is designated an ORF whose function remains uncertain. With 2 bases removed from V and 7 bases from J, the gap between germline ends came to 11 bases. The CDR3 covers 13 residues. The CDR3 nucleotides are TGCGCCAGCAGTCAAGTGGGCCTTGTTGAAGCTTTCTTT. Amino acids: CASSQVGLVEAFF.

About this clone: Within the sample, other DNA sequences also encode this same CDR3. The chain carries TRBV12-5 and TRBJ2-6, with 12 nucleotides matching TRBD1. V dropped 4 bases and J dropped 1; count of bases not matched to a gene: 5. Germline values: CDR1 LGHNT, CDR2 FRNRAP. This CDR3 is 18 amino acids long. CDR3 coding DNA: TGTGCTAGTGGTTCTCCGGGACAGGGGGCGTCTGGGGCCAACGTCCTGACTTTC. Protein: CASGSPGQGASGANVLTF.

This rearrangement joins TRBV7-2 to TRBJ2-3; D might be TRBD2 (5 bases). CDR1 is SGHTA and CDR2 is FQGNSA in the germline V gene. Between the trimmed V and J ends, which lost 1 base and 1 base, there was a span of 15 bases. The CDR3 is 17 amino acids. For the CDR3, the DNA is TGTGCCAGCAGCTTAGGCCTAGCCCCGCGTGGCACAGATACGCAGTATTTT. This codes for CASSLGLAPRGTDTQYF.

The chain has TRBV5-6 and TRBJ2-7; D gene unclear. V was shortened by 2 bases and J by 2 bases, with 11 bases between the two germline ends. The germline CDR1 and CDR2 sequences are SGHDT and YYEEEE. This CDR3 has 14 amino acids. The CDR3 DNA reads TGTGCCAGCAGCTTTGGAGTTCAAGCCTACGAGCAGTACTTC. This gives the protein CASSFGVQAYEQYF.

This chain links TRBV15 with TRBJ2-7, with D unclear. The CDR3 is made up of 14 amino acids. The ends were cut back, 5 bases at V and 0 bases at J, with 11 bases in the middle. Germline lookup yields CDR1 LNHNV and CDR2 YYDKDF (reference sequence). CDR3 coding DNA: TGTGCCACCAGCTCCTCTGGGCCCTCCTACGAGCAGTACTTC. This gives the protein CATSSSGPSYEQYF. The full variable domain, its missing parts supplied by reference TRBV15 and TRBJ2-7, is DAMVIQNPRYQVTQFGKPVTLSCSQTLNHNVMYWYQQKSSQAPKLLFHYYDKDFNNEADTPDNFQSRRPNTSFCFLDIRSPGLGDTAMYLCATSSSGPSYEQYFGPGTRLTVT.

V usage is TRBV18 and J usage is TRBJ2-1, with D perhaps matching TRBD2 (6 bases). Germline assignment: CDR1 KGHSH and CDR2 LQKENI. This CDR3 region has 14 residues. V gave up 3 bases and J gave up 7 bases, with 13 bases separating them. For the CDR3, the DNA is TGTGCCAGCTCACCTCCCGGGACTCTAAATGAGCAGTTCTTC. It yields the protein CASSPPGTLNEQFF.

The V gene is TRBV5-6, the J gene TRBJ1-5; no definite D call. Germline-derived CDR1 and CDR2 are SGHDT and YYEEEE. The CDR3 consists of 12 residues. V lost 1 base to trimming and J lost 6 bases, with 5 bases between them. Here the CDR3 DNA reads TGTGCCAGCAGCTTGCTGGGTCAGCCCCAGCATTTT. It specifies CASSLLGQPQHF.

This CDR3 is CASSLSFSWIGAGIGTEAFF. CDR3 bases: TGTGCCAGCAGCTTGTCCTTTTCTTGGATCGGGGCGGGGATAGGTACTGAAGCTTTCTTT. The V gene is TRBV5-4, the J gene TRBJ1-1, with D possibly being TRBD1 (5 bases). There are 20 residues in the CDR3. V was shortened by 1 base and J by 5 bases, with 30 bases between the two germline ends. In germline, CDR1 is SGHNT, CDR2 YYREEE (reference sequence).

The chain couples TRBV28 to TRBJ2-7; D remains unclear. This CDR3 comprises 13 residues. V was clipped by 6 bases and J by 2 bases, with 11 bases between them. CDR1 and CDR2 (germline): MDHEN, SYDVKM. In DNA, the CDR3 is TGTGCCAGCAGAAGACTTCAGACCTACGAGCAGTACTTC. Its translation: CASRRLQTYEQYF.

This chain joins TRBV18 and TRBJ2-2; TRBD1 matches 10 bases. From germline, CDR1 is KGHSH and CDR2 LQKENI. The V segment lost 2 bases and the J segment 7 bases; nucleotides outside the gene matches: 7. This CDR3 has 16 amino acids. CDR3 in amino acids: CASSPKGQGSVGELFF. DNA of the CDR3: TGTGCCAGCTCACCAAAGGGACAGGGGTCGGTCGGGGAGCTGTTTTTT.

V gene TRBV9 combines with J gene TRBJ1-6; TRBD1 matches at 8 bases. This CDR3 has 14 residues. The V gene end was trimmed by 3 bases and the J gene end by 6 bases; junction bases not matched to a gene: 2. Per germline, CDR1 SGDLS and CDR2 YYNGEE. The CDR3 reads CASSEGQVNSPLHF. CDR3 bases: TGTGCCAGCAGCGAGGGACAGGTTAATTCACCCCTCCACTTT.

The chain employs TRBV9 and TRBJ2-3; D may be TRBD1 or TRBD2 (6 bases each). The V and J ends lost 4 bases and 4 bases respectively, with 19 bases between them. The CDR3 covers 16 residues. The germline V gene has CDR1 SGDLS and CDR2 YYNGEE. CDR3 protein: CASSWGRGVVADTQYF. The CDR3 DNA follows: TGTGCCAGCAGCTGGGGGCGGGGAGTAGTCGCAGATACGCAGTATTTT.

The V gene is TRBV9, the J gene TRBJ2-3; 11 nucleotides agree with TRBD2. CDR3 length: 16 amino acids. Germline CDR1 and CDR2: SGDLS and YYNGEE. The trim removed 0 bases at V and 3 bases at J, leaving 3 bases unmatched. CDR3 coding DNA: TGTGCCAGCAGCGTAGTAGCGGGAGGGCCAACAGATACGCAGTATTTT. This sequence encodes CASSVVAGGPTDTQYF.

CDR3 in DNA: TGTGCCAGCAGCGTCCCAGGGTATAACGGCTACACCTTC. It is translated as CASSVPGYNGYTF. The V and J genes are TRBV9 and TRBJ1-2; D perhaps matches TRBD1 (5 bases). From germline, CDR1 is SGDLS and CDR2 YYNGEE. The CDR3 is made up of 13 amino acids. V was cut by 2 bases and J by 8 bases, with 13 bases left in between.

The chain's CDR3 is CASSFGTANTGELFF. The CDR3, as DNA: TGTGCCAGCTCATTCGGGACGGCCAACACCGGGGAGCTGTTTTTT. V gene TRBV18 combines with J gene TRBJ2-2; D is possibly TRBD1 or TRBD2 (5 bases each). This CDR3 spans 15 amino acids. Germline V gene lookup returns CDR1 KGHSH and CDR2 LQKENI. V lost 5 bases and J lost 2, with 12 bases in between.

This clone was observed a few times. V is TRBV2 and J is TRBJ2-3, with TRBD1 matching 7 bases. Germline CDR1 SNHLY, CDR2 FYNNEI. Unmatched junction bases numbered 7, after V lost 6 bases and J lost 4 bases. This CDR3 region has 14 residues. The CDR3 reads CASSFTGAADTQYF. In DNA form, the CDR3 reads TGTGCCAGCAGCTTTACAGGGGCGGCAGATACGCAGTATTTT. Full variable domain (missing parts from reference TRBV2 and TRBJ2-3): EPEVTQTPSHQVTQMGQEVILRCVPISNHLYFYWYRQILGQKVEFLVSFYNNEISEKSEIFDDQFSVERPDGSNFTLKIRSTKLEDSAMYFCASSFTGAADTQYFGPGTRLTVL.

V and J are TRBV7-9 and TRBJ1-4; D is uncertain. The germline gives CDR1 SEHNR, CDR2 FQNEAQ (reference sequence). The CDR3 has 16 residues. V was pared by 5 bases and J by 7 bases, with 20 bases between. CDR3 in DNA: TGTGCCAGCAGCGCAGCTTCCGAGACATTAGGTGAAAAACTGTTTTTT. Translation: CASSAASETLGEKLFF.

This chain connects TRBV2 to TRBJ2-7, with 7 bases matching TRBD1. Germline lookup yields CDR1 SNHLY and CDR2 FYNNEI. CDR3 length: 12 residues. Trimming removed 6 bases from V and 11 bases from J; junction bases left unmatched: 10. This CDR3 is CASRNTGEVKYF. For the CDR3, the DNA is TGTGCCAGCAGAAACACAGGGGAAGTGAAGTACTTC.

The chain carries TRBV20-1 and TRBJ2-2, with unresolved D. The CDR3 consists of 10 residues. Germline CDR1 and CDR2: DFQATT and SNEGSKA (reference sequence). In DNA, the CDR3 is TGCAGGGTCTATGGCGGGGAGCTGTTTTTT. Residues: CRVYGGELFF.

The rearrangement uses TRBV4-3 and TRBJ1-1; no firm D call. Trimming stripped 0 bases from V and 4 bases from J, with 12 bases between. Looked up from germline, CDR1 is LGHNA and CDR2 is YSLEER. This CDR3 contains 15 residues. CDR3: CASSQELAGSTEAFF. CDR3 sequence (DNA): TGCGCCAGCAGCCAAGAATTGGCGGGGAGCACTGAAGCTTTCTTT.